The 9 T cell receptor beta chains below were found in one sample sequenced in a study of blood T cell repertoires in COVID-19. Sequencing was performed with immunoSEQ multiplex PCR; in TCRdb, only in-frame clones are kept and a portion is missing. Of 400,000 or so clones in the sample, 80% to 95% were seen once. Sequenced sample: PBMCs or T cells enriched from blood (not recorded which). The receptors were sampled from a man between 18 and 29 years old who had recovered from COVID-19.

The rearrangement joins TRBV11-2 to TRBJ2-6, with no clear D. V gave up 2 bases and J gave up 1 base, with 9 bases separating them. The CDR3 is 16 amino acids. Germline V gene data show CDR1 as SGHAT and CDR2 as FQNNGV. The CDR3 protein is CASSLNIGSGANVLTF. In DNA form, the CDR3 reads TGTGCCAGCAGCTTAAATATCGGTTCTGGGGCCAACGTCCTGACTTTC. Full variable domain (remainder filled in from reference TRBV11-2 and TRBJ2-6): EAGVAQSPRYKIIEKRQSVAFWCNPISGHATLYWYQQILGQGPKLLIQFQNNGVVDDSQLPKDRFSAERLKGVDSTLKIQPAKLEDSAVYLCASSLNIGSGANVLTFGAGSRLTVL.

The CDR3 protein is CASSDAGTNVTPQHF. In DNA, the CDR3 is TGTGCCAGCAGCGACGCCGGGACAAACGTTACGCCCCAGCATTTT. The chain combines TRBV3-1 (or the pseudogene TRBV3-2) with TRBJ1-5, with TRBD1 as a possible D gene (6 bases). CDR1 LGHDT and CDR2 YNNKEL come from the germline V gene (reference sequence). V shed 5 bases and J shed 9 bases, with 20 bases lying between them. This CDR3 spans 15 amino acids.

The chain has TRBV19 and TRBJ2-1; the D gene is possibly TRBD2 (6 bases). V lost 6 bases and J lost 1, with 10 bases in between. The V gene's germline CDR1 is LNHDA and CDR2 SQIVND (reference sequence). This CDR3 is built from 14 residues. CDR3 in amino acids: CASSYRGSYNEQFF. The DNA of the CDR3 is TGTGCCAGTAGCTACCGGGGGTCCTACAATGAGCAGTTCTTC. Variable domain in full (rest from reference TRBV19 and TRBJ2-1): DGGITQSPKYLFRKEGQNVTLSCEQNLNHDAMYWYRQDPGQGLRLIYYSQIVNDFQKGDIAEGYSVSREKKESFPLTVTSAQKNPTAFYLCASSYRGSYNEQFFGPGTRLTVL.

The rearrangement links TRBV29-1 to TRBJ2-7; D is possibly TRBD2 (6 bases). The V gene lost 6 bases and the J gene lost 6 bases, with 12 bases spanning the gap. CDR1 and CDR2 from the germline V gene are SQVTM and ANQGSEA. CDR3 length: 11 amino acids. The CDR3 is CSVGGESEQYF. The CDR3, as DNA: TGCAGCGTAGGAGGGGAGAGCGAGCAGTACTTC.

The V and J genes are TRBV5-1 and TRBJ1-1; 7 bases are shared with TRBD1. V shed 4 bases, J shed 1 base, and the junction held 7 bases outside the gene matches. Germline assignment: CDR1 SGHRS and CDR2 YFSETQ. The CDR3 extends over 15 amino acids. Written as DNA, the CDR3 is TGCGCCAGCAGCAGGGACAGCCCACGGAACACTGAAGCTTTCTTT. It encodes CASSRDSPRNTEAFF.

The chain couples TRBV5-4 to TRBJ1-2; the D is unclear. Germline loops: CDR1 SGHNT, CDR2 YYREEE (reference sequence). The CDR3 runs 14 residues. V gave up 0 bases and J gave up 4 bases, with 10 bases separating them. CDR3 sequence reads: CASSLGGVVYGYTF. CDR3 nucleotide sequence: TGTGCCAGCAGCTTGGGCGGGGTGGTCTATGGCTACACCTTC.

The genes are TRBV5-1 and TRBJ2-7, with 14 bases identical to TRBD2. CDR1 SGHRS and CDR2 YFSETQ come from the germline V gene. CDR3 length: 17 amino acids. V was pared by 3 bases and J by 1 base, with 6 bases of the junction left unmatched. This chain's CDR3 is CASSYTGTSGGSYEQYF. CDR3 in DNA: TGCGCCAGCAGCTACACTGGGACTAGCGGGGGTTCCTACGAGCAGTACTTC.

The chain carries TRBV19 and TRBJ2-7; TRBD2 matches at 10 bases. In germline, CDR1 is LNHDA, CDR2 SQIVND (reference sequence). Trimming took 7 bases from V and 4 from J; bases not matched to a gene: 19. This CDR3 contains 18 residues. The CDR3 loop reads CASTPTWASGRTTYEQYF. The CDR3 DNA reads TGTGCCAGTACCCCCACTTGGGCTAGCGGGAGAACTACGTACGAGCAGTACTTC. Using reference TRBV19 and TRBJ2-7 for the parts outside the CDR3, the full variable domain is DGGITQSPKYLFRKEGQNVTLSCEQNLNHDAMYWYRQDPGQGLRLIYYSQIVNDFQKGDIAEGYSVSREKKESFPLTVTSAQKNPTAFYLCASTPTWASGRTTYEQYFGPGTRLTVT.

This clone was counted only a few times. This chain connects TRBV29-1 to TRBJ1-2, with unresolved D. The CDR3 consists of 14 residues. The ends were cut back, 3 bases at V and 4 bases at J, with 15 bases in the middle. CDR1 is SQVTM, CDR2 ANQGSEA, per germline. The CDR3, as DNA: TGCAGCGTTGAGTCGCCCCTAATCGGCTATGGCTACACCTTC. Translating it yields CSVESPLIGYGYTF.